Detailed here is one T cell receptor beta chain. The V end lost 4 bases, the J end lost 4 bases, and 12 bases lay between the germline ends. This CDR3 has 14 residues. Germline V lookup: CDR1 MNHNS, CDR2 SASEGT. Time point indicated: after dendritic cell vaccination, including at tumor progression/relapse. This sample was taken from a study of glioma-infiltrating T cells after dendritic cell vaccination. Produced via immunoSEQ multiplex PCR; TCRdb's table is partial and in-frame only. Altogether 85,000 to 100,000 clones are present, more than 70% being singletons, with the ten largest covering 5.4%. This receptor was identified in a human donor with glioblastoma. This chain joins TRBV6-1 and TRBJ2-3, with D unclear. The sample was blood, taken after dendritic cell vaccination. The CDR3 spells CASSALVAADTQYF. In DNA, the CDR3 is TGTGCCAGCAGTGCTCTTGTGGCCGCAGATACGCAGTATTTT.